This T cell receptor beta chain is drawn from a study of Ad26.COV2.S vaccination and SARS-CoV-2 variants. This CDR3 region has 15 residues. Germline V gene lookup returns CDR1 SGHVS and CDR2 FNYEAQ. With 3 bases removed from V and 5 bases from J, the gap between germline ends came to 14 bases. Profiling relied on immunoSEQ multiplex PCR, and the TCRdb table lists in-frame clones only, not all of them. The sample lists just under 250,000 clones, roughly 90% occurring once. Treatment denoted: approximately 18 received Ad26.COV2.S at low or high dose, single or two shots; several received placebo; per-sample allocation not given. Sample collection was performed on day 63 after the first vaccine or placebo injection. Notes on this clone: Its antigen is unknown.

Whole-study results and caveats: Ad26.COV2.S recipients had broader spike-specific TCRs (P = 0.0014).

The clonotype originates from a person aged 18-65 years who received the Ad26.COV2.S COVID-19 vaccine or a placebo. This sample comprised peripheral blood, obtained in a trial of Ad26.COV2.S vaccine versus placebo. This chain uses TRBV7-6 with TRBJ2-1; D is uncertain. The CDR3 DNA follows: TGTGCCAGCAGCTTGGGCTCCATGGGGAACAATGAGCAGTTCTTC. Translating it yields CASSLGSMGNNEQFF. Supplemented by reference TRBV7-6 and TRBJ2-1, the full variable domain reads GAGVSQSPRYKVTKRGQDVALRCDPISGHVSLYWYRQALGQGPEFLTYFNYEAQQDKSGLPNDRFSAERPEGSISTLTIQRTEQRDSAMYRCASSLGSMGNNEQFFGPGTRLTVL.